The rows below give T cell receptor beta chains drawn from one sample of a study of blood T cell repertoires in COVID-19. Libraries were prepared by immunoSEQ multiplex PCR; TCRdb keeps only in-frame clonotypes and omits some of them. The sample shows more than 70,000 clones, more than 80% of them seen only once. The sequenced sample consisted of peripheral blood. Source of these receptors: a woman aged 80 or over with acute or convalescent COVID-19. Each CDR3 is given with its conserved first and last residue. The D gene is left open where the match is weak. Some rows mark clone size as missing; the rest say once, few, many or name a class of expanded clone.

j_gene | d_gene | v_gene | abundance | CDR3aa | CDR3nt
TRBJ1-5 | . | TRBV19 | . | CASSISGVRNQPQHF | TGTGCCAGTAGTATTTCAGGGGTCCGCAATCAGCCCCAGCATTTT
TRBJ2-4 | TRBD1 | TRBV11-2 | . | CASSHYRDRGAKNIQYF | TGTGCCAGCAGCCACTACCGGGACAGGGGAGCCAAAAACATTCAGTACTTC
TRBJ2-3 | TRBD2 | TRBV11-2 | once | CASSLAAGGSDTQYF | TGTGCCAGCAGCTTAGCAGCGGGGGGCTCGGATACGCAGTATTTT
TRBJ2-5 | . | TRBV3-1/TRBV3-2 | . | CASSQLGDGGQETQYF | TGTGCCAGCAGCCAGCTCGGGGACGGGGGTCAAGAGACCCAGTACTTC
TRBJ1-1 | TRBD1 | TRBV18 | few | CASSLTLGQPNTEAFF | TGTGCCAGCTCACTCACCTTGGGACAGCCGAACACTGAAGCTTTCTTT
TRBJ2-6 | . | TRBV5-8 | . | CASSLGDNSGANVLTF | TGTGCCAGCAGCTTGGGGGACAACTCTGGGGCCAACGTCCTGACTTTC
TRBJ1-3 | . | TRBV5-5 | . | CASSRGDYSGNTIYF | TGTGCCAGCAGCCGCGGGGACTATTCTGGAAACACCATATATTTT
TRBJ1-2 | . | TRBV3-1/TRBV3-2 | . | CASSQASAYTF | TGTGCCAGCAGCCAAGCTAGTGCCTACACCTTC
TRBJ2-1 | . | TRBV7-8 | once | CASSSQGGEQFF | TGTGCCAGCAGTTCTCAGGGGGGTGAGCAGTTCTTC
TRBJ1-1 | . | TRBV28 | . | CASRSGTNTEAFF | TGTGCCAGCAGATCAGGCACGAACACTGAAGCTTTCTTT
TRBJ2-7 | TRBD1 | TRBV19 | . | CASRPGQATYEQYF | TGTGCCAGCAGACCGGGACAGGCCACCTACGAGCAGTACTTC
TRBJ2-3 | TRBD2 | TRBV5-4 | . | CASSLGVRDYLDTQYF | TGTGCCAGCAGCTTAGGGGTCCGGGACTATTTAGATACGCAGTATTTT
TRBJ1-6 | . | TRBV15 | . | CATAGTSYSPLHF | TGTGCCACCGCCGGGACAAGCTATTCACCCCTCCACTTT
TRBJ2-2 | TRBD1 | TRBV9 | . | CASRKGTANTGELFF | TGTGCCAGCAGAAAAGGGACAGCGAACACCGGGGAGCTGTTTTTT
TRBJ1-3 | . | TRBV19 | . | CASSNRESSGNTIYF | TGTGCCAGTAGTAACAGGGAGAGCTCTGGAAACACCATATATTTT
TRBJ1-5 | . | TRBV6-1 | . | CASSDGREPQHF | TGTGCCAGCAGTGACGGGAGGGAGCCCCAGCATTTT
TRBJ2-3 | TRBD1 | TRBV7-2 | . | CASSLFRPGQGRTDTQYF | TGTGCCAGCAGCTTATTTCGACCGGGACAGGGGCGCACAGATACGCAGTATTTT
TRBJ1-3 | . | TRBV7-8 | . | CASRPGGPGLASGNTIYF | TGTGCCAGCAGACCCGGGGGTCCGGGCCTCGCCTCTGGAAACACCATATATTTT
TRBJ2-7 | . | TRBV6-1 | few | CASSDRSYRYSYEQYF | TGTGCCAGCAGTGATAGAAGCTACAGATACTCCTACGAGCAGTACTTC
TRBJ2-5 | . | TRBV5-1 | . | CASSLVDRPQETQYF | TGCGCCAGCAGCTTGGTGGACAGACCCCAAGAGACCCAGTACTTC
TRBJ2-1 | TRBD2 | TRBV18 | . | CASSPSGGERGRYNEQFF | TGTGCCAGCTCACCATCGGGGGGGGAGCGGGGGAGATACAATGAGCAGTTCTTC
TRBJ1-5 | . | TRBV19 | . | CASSRLREQSNQPQHF | TGTGCCAGTAGCCGGCTCCGGGAGCAAAGCAATCAGCCCCAGCATTTT
TRBJ2-3 | . | TRBV5-5 | . | CASSLEGQGDTQYF | TGTGCCAGCAGCTTGGAGGGCCAGGGAGATACGCAGTATTTT
TRBJ2-4 | TRBD2 | TRBV28 | once | CASRRLAGVAKNIQYF | TGTGCCAGCAGGCGACTAGCGGGTGTAGCCAAAAACATTCAGTACTTC
TRBJ1-2 | . | TRBV9 | . | CASSGSGGRPYGYTF | TGTGCCAGCAGCGGATCCGGGGGGCGCCCCTATGGCTACACCTTC
TRBJ2-3 | TRBD1 | TRBV6-5 | . | CASSIRTGGPDTQYF | TGTGCCAGCAGTATTCGGACAGGGGGCCCAGATACGCAGTATTTT
TRBJ1-2 | TRBD1 | TRBV7-2 | . | CASSLASGTGEGYTF | TGTGCCAGCAGCTTAGCTTCCGGGACAGGGGAAGGCTACACCTTC
TRBJ1-1 | . | TRBV29-1 | . | CSVEGGRSWTEAFF | TGCAGCGTTGAAGGCGGGAGGAGTTGGACTGAAGCTTTCTTT
TRBJ2-3 | . | TRBV5-1 | once | CASSMRLGGTQYF | TGCGCCAGCAGCATGAGATTAGGGGGTACGCAGTATTTT
TRBJ2-3 | TRBD2 | TRBV9 | . | CASSALGSSGSLDTQYF | TGTGCCAGCAGCGCCCTTGGGTCTAGCGGGAGTCTAGATACGCAGTATTTT
TRBJ1-1 | TRBD1 | TRBV9 | . | CASSERTGKAFF | TGTGCCAGCAGCGAAAGGACAGGGAAAGCTTTCTTT
TRBJ1-5 | TRBD1 | TRBV29-1 | few | CSQVSQGARQPQHF | TGCAGCCAGGTGTCGCAGGGGGCCCGACAGCCCCAGCATTTT
TRBJ2-5 | TRBD2 | TRBV9 | once | CASSATSGGALETQYF | TGTGCCAGCAGCGCGACTAGCGGGGGGGCCTTGGAGACCCAGTACTTC
TRBJ1-2 | . | TRBV15 | . | CATSRERVNYGYTF | TGTGCCACCAGCAGAGAGAGGGTGAACTATGGCTACACCTTC
TRBJ1-4 | TRBD1 | TRBV9 | few | CASSARTGGFEKLFF | TGTGCCAGCAGCGCCCGGACAGGGGGCTTTGAAAAACTGTTTTTT
TRBJ2-2 | TRBD1 | TRBV9 | . | CASSVRQGADTGELFF | TGTGCCAGCAGCGTGAGACAGGGGGCCGACACCGGGGAGCTGTTTTTT
TRBJ1-1 | . | TRBV3-1/TRBV3-2 | once | CASSPRHMNTEAFF | TGTGCCAGCAGCCCCCGACATATGAACACTGAAGCTTTCTTT
TRBJ2-5 | . | TRBV6-5 | once | CASSYTGNREETQYF | TGTGCCAGCAGTTATACAGGGAATAGGGAAGAGACCCAGTACTTC
TRBJ1-1 | TRBD1 | TRBV6-1 | . | CASSGQGMNTEAFF | TGTGCCAGCAGTGGACAGGGCATGAACACTGAAGCTTTCTTT
TRBJ2-3 | TRBD2 | TRBV5-1 | . | CASSLRSLAVTDTQYF | TGCGCCAGCAGCTTGCGTTCACTAGCGGTTACAGATACGCAGTATTTT
TRBJ2-5 | TRBD1 | TRBV4-1 | once | CASSYGTGGFETQYF | TGCGCCAGCAGCTACGGGACAGGGGGCTTCGAGACCCAGTACTTC
TRBJ2-5 | . | TRBV2 | . | CASSGDGGGVETQYF | TGTGCCAGCAGTGGGGATGGAGGAGGTGTAGAGACCCAGTACTTC
TRBJ1-2 | TRBD1 | TRBV5-5 | . | CASSSTGDYGYTF | TGTGCCAGCAGCTCGACAGGGGACTATGGCTACACCTTC
TRBJ2-7 | . | TRBV19 | . | CASSPGTGREQYF | TGTGCCAGTAGCCCAGGAACAGGGCGCGAGCAGTACTTC
TRBJ2-5 | . | TRBV12-3/TRBV12-4 | . | CASSLNRAETQYF | TGTGCCAGCAGTTTGAACAGGGCGGAGACCCAGTACTTC
TRBJ1-5 | TRBD1 | TRBV10-1 | . | CASPGQAYSNQPQHF | TGCGCCAGCCCTGGACAGGCCTATAGCAATCAGCCCCAGCATTTT